The 24 T cell receptor beta chains given below trace back to one sample, sequenced in a study of molecular identifiers for immune sequencing clone quantification (dated by TCRdb to between 2017 and 2018). To prepare the library, PCR was applied. These reads were obtained on an Illumina HiSeq 4000. TCRdb reprocessing: public reads trimmed at Q25 with fastp, clones called with MiXCR, in-frame beta chains kept. Identical CDR3 proteins give one entry, which carries the most common genes and DNA. In this sample the table shows hundreds of thousands of distinct CDR3 sequences, 15% to 20% of which occur a single time. The top ten clones comprise 0.85% of the sample. Source material: naive CD8+ T cells from blood, with Jurkat cell RNA spiked in. The meaning of the sample's cell subset or site label: FACS-sorted CD8+CD4-CCR7+CD45RA+ naive T cells. The receptors were gathered from a human donor in good health. Some libraries in this study had Jurkat cell RNA spiked in.

In this sample, this clonotype turned up a few times. The chain uses TRBV20-1 and TRBJ2-7, with a possible D match to TRBD1 (5 bases). Germline V gives CDR1 DFQATT, CDR2 SNEGSKA (reference sequence). V was trimmed by 0 bases and J by 2 bases, leaving 11 bases between them. The CDR3 consists of 14 residues. The CDR3 DNA reads as TGCAGTGCTAGAGATCCGGACATGCCCTACGAGCAGTACTTC. Protein product: CSARDPDMPYEQYF.

This clonotype was detected ten times or more. This chain's CDR3 is CASSLTPQTTGELFF. CDR3 bases: TGTGCCAGCAGTTTAACGCCCCAGACCACCGGGGAGCTGTTTTTT. The chain joins TRBV12-3 or TRBV12-4 to TRBJ2-2; D ambiguous. V lost 2 bases to trimming and J lost 4 bases, with 11 bases between them. There are 15 residues in the CDR3.

The table lists this clonotype with many counts. The chain joins TRBV29-1 to TRBJ2-1, with D possibly matching TRBD2 (5 bases). CDR3 size: 13 residues. Germline CDR1 SQVTM, CDR2 ANQGSEA. Between the trimmed V and J ends, which lost 7 bases and 6 bases, there was a span of 16 bases. In DNA, the CDR3 is TGCAGCGGGATCGGCGGGCTGCGCAATGAGCAGTTCTTC. Translation: CSGIGGLRNEQFF.

This clonotype has more than one count but fewer than ten. With a much larger clone just one base away, this may be a read error. V gene TRBV20-1 combines with J gene TRBJ1-1, with TRBD1 as a possible D gene (5 bases). This CDR3 is 12 amino acids long. CDR1 and CDR2 from the germline V gene are DFQATT and SNEGSKA (reference sequence). Here the CDR3 DNA reads TGCAATGCTAAGCAATGGGGGACTGAAGCTTTCTTT. This sequence encodes CNAKQWGTEAFF.

The CDR3 coding sequence is TGCGCCAGCAGCCAAGAAAAATCGGACAGCCACGAGCAGTACTTC. It encodes CASSQEKSDSHEQYF. The J gene is TRBJ2-7, the V gene TRBV4-3; tentative D call: TRBD1 (6 bases). V was cut by 0 bases and J by 5 bases, with 14 bases left in between. The CDR3 covers 15 residues. The germline V gene encodes CDR1 LGHNA and CDR2 YSLEER.

About this clonotype itself: One base away lies a much larger clone, so this may be a sequencing read error. The rearrangement uses TRBV9 and TRBJ2-2; D unresolved. The CDR3 runs to 12 residues. Germline CDR1 and CDR2: SGDLS and YYNGEE. The CDR3 spells CAGSVVAGELFF. In DNA, the CDR3 is TGTGCCGGCAGCGTAGTTGCCGGGGAGCTGTTTTTT.

This clonotype was seen at least ten times. This chain links TRBV7-9 with TRBJ2-7; D is undetermined. Between the trimmed V and J ends, which lost 6 bases and 3 bases, there was a span of 9 bases. The CDR3 is 12 residues long. The germline V gene encodes CDR1 SEHNR and CDR2 FQNEAQ (reference sequence). The CDR3 DNA is TGTGCCAGCAGTCCCCTTAGCTACGAGCAGTACTTC. This sequence encodes CASSPLSYEQYF.

On this clonotype itself: Since a much larger clone is just one base distant, this may be a read error. This rearrangement joins TRBV12-3 or TRBV12-4 to TRBJ2-5; the D call may be TRBD1 or TRBD2 (5 bases each). This CDR3 is 15 amino acids long. The CDR3: CAGSLAYKGKETQYF. The CDR3 nucleotides are TGTGCCGGCAGTTTAGCGTATAAGGGGAAAGAGACCCAGTACTTC.

As to this clonotype: A much larger clone differs by one base, so this may be a read error. The CDR3 DNA follows: TGTGCCAGCAGCTTGTCCGGGAGCGACTACGAGCAGCACTTC. Protein product: CASSLSGSDYEQHF. V is TRBV7-6 and J is TRBJ2-7; D is perhaps TRBD2 (6 bases). This CDR3 has 14 residues. CDR1 SGHVS and CDR2 FNYEAQ come from the germline V gene. Together with reference TRBV7-6 and TRBJ2-7, the CDR3 gives the full variable domain: GAGVSQSPRYKVTKRGQDVALRCDPISGHVSLYWYRQALGQGPEFLTYFNYEAQQDKSGLPNDRFSAERPEGSISTLTIQRTEQRDSAMYRCASSLSGSDYEQHFGPGTRLTVT.

With regard to this clonotype: Just one base apart from a much larger clone, this may be a read error. This rearrangement joins TRBV6-2 or TRBV6-3 to TRBJ2-7; TRBD1 matches at 10 bases. V lost 6 bases to trimming and J lost 7 bases; unmatched junction nucleotides: 15. Germline V CDR1 and CDR2: MNHEY, SVGEGT. This CDR3 contains 16 residues. DNA for the CDR3: TGTGCCAGCAGATTCGACGTGGGACAGGGGTCGGGTGAGCAGTACTTC. Translated: CASRFDVGQGSGEQYF.

Many counts were recorded for this clonotype. The chain couples TRBV12-3 or TRBV12-4 to TRBJ2-2, with a tentative D call TRBD1 (5 bases). The CDR3 covers 13 residues. V lost 7 bases and J 4 bases, leaving 10 bases between the germline ends. Here the CDR3 reads CASIPQGTGELFF. Written as DNA, the CDR3 is TGTGCCAGCATCCCGCAGGGCACCGGGGAGCTGTTTTTT.

This clonotype showed up just once. A much larger clone is a single base away; this may be a read error. The rearrangement links TRBV7-9 to TRBJ1-3; no clear D. The CDR3 extends over 14 amino acids. CDR1 and CDR2 from the germline V gene are SEHNR and FQNEAQ (reference sequence). The CDR3 loop is CASSSPEAGNTKYF. For the CDR3, the DNA is TGTGCCAGCAGCTCTCCGGAGGCTGGAAACACCAAATATTTT.

This clonotype was seen ten or more times. The chain links TRBV19 to TRBJ2-7, with 12 bases identical to TRBD1. The V gene's germline CDR1 is LNHDA and CDR2 SQIVND (reference sequence). V lost 3 bases, J lost 2 bases, and 5 bases stayed unmatched. This CDR3 comprises 16 residues. The CDR3 DNA reads TGTGCCAGTAGTATCTCCGGGACAGGGGGCACCTACGAGCAGTACTTC. Translating gives CASSISGTGGTYEQYF. The full variable domain, rest sourced from reference TRBV19 and TRBJ2-7, is DGGITQSPKYLFRKEGQNVTLSCEQNLNHDAMYWYRQDPGQGLRLIYYSQIVNDFQKGDIAEGYSVSREKKESFPLTVTSAQKNPTAFYLCASSISGTGGTYEQYFGPGTRLTVT.

A remark on this clonotype: Mismatch with germline at one junction end may stem from a read error. The chain combines TRBV7-7 with TRBJ2-3; D is unresolved. Germline assignment: CDR1 SSHAT and CDR2 FNYEAQ (reference sequence). There are 15 residues in the CDR3. This CDR3 is CASSLGVGFQDTQYF. The CDR3 nucleotides read TGTGCTAGCAGCTTAGGTGTCGGATTTCAGGATACGCAGTATTTT. The whole variable domain, remainder taken from reference TRBV7-7 and TRBJ2-3, is GAGVSQSPRYKVTKRGQDVTLRCDPISSHATLYWYQQALGQGPEFLTYFNYEAQPDKSGLPSDRFSAERPEGSISTLTIQRTEQRDSAMYRCASSLGVGFQDTQYFGPGTRLTVL.

Regarding this clonotype: A much larger clone is a single base away; this may be a read error. In nucleotides, the CDR3 is TGTGCCAGCAGTCTCGGGACAGTTACCCACGAGCAGTACTTC. Translating it yields CASSLGTVTHEQYF. This chain connects TRBV28 to TRBJ2-7, with 7 bases identical to TRBD1. The germline gives CDR1 MDHEN, CDR2 SYDVKM. The CDR3 runs 14 residues. V gave up 5 bases and J gave up 5 bases; unmatched junction bases: 9. Together with reference TRBV28 and TRBJ2-7, the CDR3 gives the full variable domain: DVKVTQSSRYLVKRTGEKVFLECVQDMDHENMFWYRQDPGLGLRLIYFSYDVKMKEKGDIPEGYSVSREKKERFSLILESASTNQTSMYLCASSLGTVTHEQYFGPGTRLTVT.

As regards this clonotype: A much larger clone differs from this one at a single base, so this may be a read error. The CDR3 region has the DNA TGCAGTGTTAGGGCCTGGGGTGGCAATCAGCCCCAGCATTTT. Translated, it gives CSVRAWGGNQPQHF. The V and J genes are TRBV20-1 and TRBJ1-5; no firm D call. The V gene's germline CDR1 is DFQATT and CDR2 SNEGSKA (reference sequence). CDR3 length: 14 residues. V gave up 7 bases and J gave up 2 bases, with 15 bases separating them.

In the case of this clonotype: This may arise from a read error, as a much more abundant clone is one base away. This chain links TRBV29-1 with TRBJ2-1, with TRBD2 matching 10 bases. CDR3 length: 16 amino acids. CDR1 SQVTM and CDR2 ANQGSEA come from the germline V gene. The CDR3 DNA sequence: TGCAGCGTTTCAACTAGCGGGAAAAGCTCCTACTATGAGCAGTTCTTC. Its translation is CSVSTSGKSSYYEQFF.

This clonotype turned up a few times. The rearrangement uses TRBV7-2 and TRBJ2-1; TRBD2 aligns across 13 bases. The CDR3 is 15 residues long. V lost 6 bases and J lost 6; bases outside the gene matches: 5. The germline V gene encodes CDR1 SGHTA and CDR2 FQGNSA. In DNA form, the CDR3 reads TGTGCCAGCAGATCGGGACTAGCGGGATTCAATGAGCAGTTCTTC. This gives the protein CASRSGLAGFNEQFF.

This clonotype was recorded many times. The rearrangement links TRBV5-4 to TRBJ1-5; D is perhaps TRBD1 (5 bases). Trimming took 4 bases from V and 1 from J, leaving 15 bases between them. This CDR3 has 16 amino acids. Germline-derived CDR1 and CDR2 are SGHNT and YYREEE (reference sequence). DNA for the CDR3: TGTGCCAGCAGCCTGGGGGGGTCGGGGAGCAATCAGCCCCAGCATTTT. Its protein is CASSLGGSGSNQPQHF.

As regards this clonotype: A much larger clonotype is one base distant, so this may be a read error. The genes are TRBV4-3 and TRBJ2-5, with D perhaps matching TRBD2 (5 bases). Germline V lookup: CDR1 LGHNA, CDR2 YSLEER. The CDR3 totals 13 residues. The CDR3: CAAGLGRGETRYF. The CDR3 DNA sequence: TGCGCAGCTGGCCTCGGTCGGGGAGAGACCCGGTACTTC.

Concerning this clonotype: One end of the junction is discordant with germline, which a read error may explain. The chain links TRBV6-2 or TRBV6-3 to TRBJ2-3; D might be TRBD1 (6 bases). CDR1 is MNHEY, CDR2 SVGEGT, per germline. The CDR3 spans 17 residues. In nucleotides, the CDR3 is TGTGCCAGCGTCGACCCCCAGGGGTTTGTTGGCACAGGTACGCAGTATTTT. Translation gives CASVDPQGFVGTGTQYF.

This clonotype was detected only once. A much larger clone differs by one base, so this may be a read error. Since no conserved phenylalanine or tryptophan closes the CDR3, a read error is the likely cause. The chain employs TRBV7-9 and TRBJ1-1, with D uncertain. Trimming removed 2 bases at V and 6 bases at J, with 13 bases between. Germline loops: CDR1 SEHNR, CDR2 FQNEAQ (reference sequence). CDR3 length: 14 residues. The CDR3 DNA reads TGTGCCAGCAGCTTAACTCCTTTAGGCTCTGAAGCTTTCCTT. This codes for CASSLTPLGSEAFL.

This clonotype was counted at least ten times. The V and J genes are TRBV27 and TRBJ2-3, with no clear D. V lost 4 bases and J lost 0, with 14 bases in between. The CDR3 sequence is 16 residues long. Germline values: CDR1 MNHEY, CDR2 SMNVEV (reference sequence). CDR3 in DNA: TGTGCCAGCAGTTCCTCCCCAGGCGCCAGCACAGATACGCAGTATTTT. Its translation is CASSSSPGASTDTQYF.

To note about this clonotype: The CDR3 does not close with the conserved phenylalanine or tryptophan, likely indicating a read error. This chain connects TRBV7-9 to TRBJ2-5; a possible D gene is TRBD2 (5 bases). Germline V lookup: CDR1 SEHNR, CDR2 FQNEAQ (reference sequence). There are 13 residues in the CDR3. V lost 1 base, J lost 3 bases, and 6 bases lay in between. The CDR3 sequence is CASSLELEETQYL. In DNA, the CDR3 is TGTGCCAGCAGCTTAGAACTAGAAGAGACCCAGTACCTC.